These T cell receptor beta chains were read from a single sample in a study of shared clonotypes between healthy human individuals. Clones were read by immunoSEQ multiplex PCR, and TCRdb kept only the in-frame ones, dropping some. The data show roughly 2.6 million clones, with 90% to 95% seen just once and roughly 0.14% held by the top ten. Sequenced material: naive CD4+ T cells sorted from blood. All receptors come from a man between 18 and 29 years old in good health. The CDR3 runs from the conserved cysteine through the conserved F or W. The D gene is left open where the match is weak.

>.|TRBV28
CASSSVSGGRAGELFF
>.|TRBV2
CASSEGRVQETQYF
>.|TRBV5-6
CASSLVGDPDTQYF
>.|TRBV7-2
CASSLVEKALVNEQFF
>.|TRBV11-2
CASEPAWAVKNIQYF
>TRBD2|TRBV27
CASSLLGLAGPGGRDEQFF
>.|TRBV6-1
CASSEAPSRDGHF
>.|TRBV6-5
CASRLRASTSPLHF
>.|TRBV7-2
CASSLRHGGYNEQFF
>TRBD2|TRBV5-1
CASSLIAGEQETQYF
>.|TRBV6-6
CASSYAGTGTYEQYF
>.|TRBV5-6
CASSLLGVNSPLHF
>.|TRBV7-2
CASSPPRSYEQYF
>.|TRBV4-1
CASSLDSGANVLTF
>.|TRBV6-5
CASWGGDGQPQHF
>.|TRBV6-5
CASSSLEGHSYEQYF
>TRBD2|TRBV5-6
CASSLAGAGETQYF
>.|TRBV7-9
CASRLEGRVGYTF
>.|TRBV30
CAWSKANPGSIKAYEQYF
>.|TRBV28
CASSLPDRGYTF
>.|TRBV10-1
CASSESGRSRETEAFF
>TRBD2|TRBV19
CASSIGLAADTGELFF
>TRBD2|TRBV4-3
CASSQDPSGGLGEQFF
>.|TRBV6-4
CASSDTRNSINYGYTF
>.|TRBV6-5
CASSPSWAQNDEQYF
>TRBD1|TRBV4-1
CASSQGTGVYNEQFF
>.|TRBV30
CAWSRLDYEQYF
>.|TRBV28
CASRPDSYEQYF
>.|TRBV11-2
CASSLVLRWGSTYNEQFF
>TRBD1|TRBV9
CASSVGTGGATYNEQFF
>TRBD1|TRBV5-6
CASSAGQGRSSGRAFF
>TRBD1|TRBV10-3
CAISRTGDETQYF
>TRBD2|TRBV5-1
CASRHSGSEETQYF
>.|TRBV7-2
CASSLDGVVNTQYF
>.|TRBV6-5
CASSEIRGAGEQFF
>.|TRBV10-1
CASTETVGTDTQYF